This T cell receptor beta chain was sequenced in a study of T-cell memory formation after mild COVID-19. Overall study findings and caveats: In second-wave clones peaking day 37, SARS-CoV-2 specificity remained unconfirmed.

The germline V gene has CDR1 LGHNA and CDR2 YNFKEQ. The CDR3 extends over 16 amino acids. After removal of 1 base from V and 2 bases from J, the junction contained 7 bases not matched to a gene. About this clonotype: What it binds is not known.

TCRdb reanalysed the 5' RACE reads using MiXCR and keeps one entry per CDR3 protein. Of roughly 300,000 distinct CDR3 sequences detected, around 16% appear once; the ten largest clones hold approximately 25%. This clonotype was sampled from a man aged 18 to 30 who had mild COVID-19 (a few samples of this study predate the infection). Cell type and time point are not known. Sample: PBMCs or a T cell subset sorted from them (not recorded which). The chain joins TRBV4-2 to TRBJ2-5, with 7 bases fitting TRBD2. This CDR3 is CASSQGRRGMQETQYF. DNA for the CDR3: TGTGCCAGCAGCCAAGGTCGGCGGGGGATGCAAGAGACCCAGTACTTC.